This TCR beta chain was retrieved from a study of blood T cell repertoires in COVID-19. About the research overall: Samples came from the United States, Italy and Spain, spanning acute and convalescent COVID-19. T cells, B-cell-depleted T cells, or PBMCs supplied cDNA or gDNA.

Original processing methods: Scientists estimated how many nucleated cells there were by amplifying reference gene primers. Libraries were prepared by immunoSEQ multiplex PCR; TCRdb keeps only in-frame clonotypes and omits some of them. V, J and clone size reflect that table, while D and trimming were determined from the DNA. This table holds 40,000 to 50,000 clones, 80% to 90% found once. This TCR came from a human donor in a cohort sampled during active COVID-19. Sequenced: peripheral blood.

The CDR3 reads CASSPTTELFVALHF. In DNA, the CDR3 is TGCGCCAGCAGTCCCACGACGGAACTATTCGTGGCCCTCCACTTT. The chain uses TRBV5-1 and TRBJ1-6; unclear D gene. Germline CDR1 reads SGHRS; CDR2 reads YFSETQ. V lost 5 bases and J 14 bases, leaving 23 bases between the germline ends. The CDR3 runs 15 residues.